The subject of this entry is one T cell receptor beta chain. The data belong to a study of blood T cell repertoires in COVID-19. The CDR3 has 14 residues. V was clipped by 4 bases and J by 5 bases; unmatched bases: 4. Germline assignment: CDR1 SGHAT and CDR2 FQNNGV. Assay used: immunoSEQ multiplex PCR; TCRdb lists only in-frame clones, some missing. The top ten clones hold around 2.8% of a sample with roughly 200,000 clones, more than 70% of them seen once. The clonotype was recovered from a woman over 75 with active or convalescent COVID-19. The chain links TRBV11-2 to TRBJ2-2; 7 nucleotides match TRBD2. The specimen was peripheral blood. CDR3 coding DNA: TGTGCCAGCAGCTCGATTAGCGGGACCGGGGAGCTGTTTTTT. Protein sequence: CASSSISGTGELFF. Full variable domain (rest looked up from reference TRBV11-2 and TRBJ2-2): EAGVAQSPRYKIIEKRQSVAFWCNPISGHATLYWYQQILGQGPKLLIQFQNNGVVDDSQLPKDRFSAERLKGVDSTLKIQPAKLEDSAVYLCASSSISGTGELFFGEGSRLTVL.